This is a list of T cell receptor beta chains from one sample in a study of human thymus T cells. Profiled with immunoSEQ multiplex PCR; TCRdb holds only in-frame clones, not every one. Among under 150,000 clones listed, around 94% were seen once. Specimen: thymus tissue. Receptors originate from a boy under three years old with a congenital heart defect but otherwise immunologically healthy. Each CDR3 is given with its conserved first and last residue. A D gene is named only where the DNA matches it firmly. Size is stated for part of the rows, as once, few or many counts, or as a class when the clone is expanded.

J	size	V	D	CDR3	DNA
TRBJ2-7	NA	TRBV27	NA	CASRPTTRPPYEQYF	TGTGCCAGCAGGCCTACGACGAGGCCGCCTTACGAGCAGTACTTC
TRBJ2-1	NA	TRBV5-1	NA	CASSLDGSHQRSSYNEQFF	TGCGCCAGCAGCTTGGATGGCAGCCATCAAAGAAGCTCCTACAATGAGCAGTTCTTC
TRBJ1-6	NA	TRBV4-3	TRBD1	CASSHLPGTGTSPLHF	TGCGCCAGCAGCCACCTTCCCGGGACAGGGACTTCACCCCTCCACTTT
TRBJ1-2	NA	TRBV5-1	NA	CASSMDGSYGYTF	TGCGCCAGCAGCATGGACGGGAGCTATGGCTACACCTTC
TRBJ2-7	NA	TRBV7-9	NA	CASSPGQEQYF	TGTGCCAGCAGCCCCGGGCAAGAGCAGTACTTC
TRBJ1-6	few	TRBV7-2	NA	CASSLGGALHF	TGTGCCAGCAGCTTAGGGGGAGCCCTCCACTTT
TRBJ2-3	NA	TRBV5-6	TRBD1	CATLSGTDPSTDTQYF	TGTGCCACCCTCTCCGGGACAGACCCTAGCACAGATACGCAGTATTTT
TRBJ1-2	NA	TRBV2	TRBD1	CASSEALGQGANYGYTF	TGTGCCAGCAGTGAAGCGCTAGGACAGGGGGCTAACTATGGCTACACCTTC
TRBJ1-2	few	TRBV27	NA	CASSFRVHYGYTF	TGTGCCAGCAGTTTCAGGGTTCACTATGGCTACACCTTC
TRBJ2-7	NA	TRBV4-3	TRBD1	CASSRRQGSSYEQYF	TGCGCCAGCAGCCGTCGACAGGGTTCCTCCTACGAGCAGTACTTC
TRBJ1-1	once	TRBV7-2	TRBD1	CASSRDRRGTEAFF	TGTGCCAGCAGCAGGGACAGGCGGGGGACTGAAGCTTTCTTT
TRBJ2-6	NA	TRBV6-1	NA	CASIGTGGANVLTF	TGTGCCAGCATCGGGACCGGGGGGGCCAACGTCCTGACTTTC
TRBJ2-1	NA	TRBV7-3	NA	CASSPFAGTTYNEQFF	TGTGCCAGCAGCCCCTTTGCGGGGACAACCTACAATGAGCAGTTCTTC
TRBJ1-4	NA	TRBV7-2	NA	CASSSGRGANLNEKLFF	TGTGCCAGCAGCTCCGGTCGGGGGGCCAACCTTAATGAAAAACTGTTTTTT
TRBJ2-3	NA	TRBV21-1	NA	CASSTRTDSSTDTQYF	TGTGCCAGCAGCACCCGGACAGACTCTAGCACAGATACGCAGTATTTT
TRBJ2-1	once	TRBV4-1	NA	CASSREGGATYNEQFF	TGCGCCAGCAGCCGGGAGGGGGGGGCAACCTACAATGAGCAGTTCTTC
TRBJ1-5	NA	TRBV19	NA	CASSIRRFRPNQPQHF	TGTGCCAGTAGTATCAGGCGGTTTAGGCCCAATCAGCCCCAGCATTTT
TRBJ1-1	NA	TRBV18	NA	CASSPPPPGAFF	TGTGCCAGCTCACCACCGCCCCCCGGGGCTTTCTTT
TRBJ2-7	NA	TRBV11-2	NA	CASSLEPGMGPAAYEQYF	TGTGCCAGCAGCTTAGAACCGGGTATGGGACCGGCGGCCTACGAGCAGTACTTC
TRBJ2-7	NA	TRBV27	NA	CASSRSRYEQYF	TGTGCCAGCAGCCGGTCCCGCTACGAGCAGTACTTC
TRBJ2-3	NA	TRBV5-1	NA	CASSLRGARTDTQYF	TGCGCCAGCAGCTTGCGGGGGGCGCGCACAGATACGCAGTATTTT
TRBJ2-6	NA	TRBV7-2	TRBD2	CASSLRLAGSPGANVLTF	TGTGCCAGCAGCCTGAGACTAGCGGGGTCCCCTGGGGCCAACGTCCTGACTTTC
TRBJ2-3	NA	TRBV29-1	NA	CSVEVIHQMEGTDTQYF	TGCAGCGTTGAAGTCATCCACCAGATGGAGGGCACAGATACGCAGTATTTT
TRBJ1-6	once	TRBV11-2	NA	CASSETGFLSRSSPLHF	TGTGCCAGCAGCGAAACAGGGTTCCTAAGCCGAAGTTCACCCCTCCACTTT
TRBJ2-7	NA	TRBV7-9	NA	CASSLGGLEEQYF	TGTGCCAGCAGCCTAGGCGGTTTAGAGGAGCAGTACTTC
TRBJ1-2	NA	TRBV5-4	NA	CASSVGTNGPNYGYTF	TGTGCCAGCAGCGTCGGGACAAATGGTCCTAACTATGGCTACACCTTC
TRBJ1-1	NA	TRBV4-1	NA	CASSQVTHPVNTEAFF	TGCGCCAGCAGCCAAGTTACACACCCCGTGAACACTGAAGCTTTCTTT
TRBJ1-2	NA	TRBV9	NA	CASSGGGASPLTGYGYTF	TGTGCCAGCAGCGGCGGGGGGGCCAGCCCCTTAACCGGATATGGCTACACCTTC
TRBJ1-6	NA	TRBV11-2	NA	CASSRSTAGNSPLHF	TGTGCCAGCAGCCGAAGCACCGCAGGGAATTCACCCCTCCACTTT
TRBJ1-2	NA	TRBV7-2	NA	CASSPTGKANYGYTF	TGTGCCAGCAGCCCTACAGGAAAAGCTAACTATGGCTACACCTTC
TRBJ1-3	NA	TRBV9	TRBD1	CASSVRQGSGNTIYF	TGTGCCAGCAGCGTCCGACAGGGTTCTGGAAACACCATATATTTT
TRBJ2-4	NA	TRBV28	NA	CASSFTPVGVGAKNIQYF	TGTGCCAGCAGCTTCACTCCAGTGGGGGTGGGAGCCAAAAACATTCAGTACTTC
TRBJ1-6	NA	TRBV19	TRBD1	CASSGPGQGDSPLHF	TGTGCCAGTAGTGGACCGGGACAGGGGGATTCACCCCTCCACTTT
TRBJ1-1	NA	TRBV19	NA	CASSMGAMNTEAFF	TGTGCCAGTAGTATGGGGGCTATGAACACTGAAGCTTTCTTT
TRBJ1-2	NA	TRBV4-1	TRBD1	CASSQDRPGQVALNGYTF	TGCGCCAGCAGCCAAGACAGACCGGGACAGGTAGCCCTCAATGGCTACACCTTC
TRBJ2-2	NA	TRBV4-3	NA	CASSPNSDLSYTGELFF	TGCGCCAGCAGCCCCAACTCCGATCTGTCGTACACCGGGGAGCTGTTTTTT
TRBJ2-1	NA	TRBV11-3	NA	CASSLLSAYNEQFF	TGTGCCAGCAGCTTATTGTCGGCTTACAATGAGCAGTTCTTC
TRBJ1-1	NA	TRBV10-1	TRBD1	CASRPGQGTTEAFF	TGCGCCAGCAGGCCGGGACAGGGCACCACTGAAGCTTTCTTT
TRBJ1-2	NA	TRBV19	NA	CASSIDEGHGYTF	TGTGCCAGTAGTATAGATGAAGGTCATGGCTACACCTTC
TRBJ2-7	NA	TRBV6-1	TRBD1	CASSQTWDRGYEQYF	TGTGCCAGCAGCCAAACTTGGGACAGGGGATACGAGCAGTACTTC
TRBJ2-3	NA	TRBV4-3	NA	CASNPTADSTDTQYF	TGCGCCAGCAACCCGACGGCAGACAGCACAGATACGCAGTATTTT
TRBJ2-2	NA	TRBV5-5	NA	CASNFGGNGELFF	TGTGCCAGCAACTTTGGGGGGAATGGGGAGCTGTTTTTT
TRBJ2-5	once	TRBV7-2	TRBD2	CASSPSRGGRETQYF	TGTGCCAGCAGCCCTTCCCGGGGGGGCCGGGAGACCCAGTACTTC
TRBJ2-5	NA	TRBV5-4	NA	CASSLTVRQETQYF	TGTGCCAGCAGCTTGACGGTCCGGCAAGAGACCCAGTACTTC
TRBJ1-2	once	TRBV28	TRBD1	CASLTGGYGYTF	TGTGCCAGCTTGACAGGGGGCTATGGCTACACCTTC
TRBJ2-7	NA	TRBV7-2	TRBD1	CASTRQGLAYEQYF	TGTGCCAGCACCCGACAGGGATTAGCCTACGAGCAGTACTTC
TRBJ1-1	NA	TRBV5-1	NA	CASSRPGGDTEAFF	TGCGCCAGCAGCAGACCCGGAGGGGACACTGAAGCTTTCTTT
TRBJ2-5	NA	TRBV11-3	NA	CASSLDSGGRETQYF	TGTGCCAGCAGCTTAGATAGTGGGGGGCGAGAGACCCAGTACTTC
TRBJ1-5	NA	TRBV6-5	NA	CASNSGPNQPQHF	TGTGCCAGCAATTCAGGCCCTAATCAGCCCCAGCATTTT
TRBJ1-1	NA	TRBV15	NA	CATSRDWNTEAFF	TGTGCCACCAGCAGAGATTGGAACACTGAAGCTTTCTTT
TRBJ2-3	NA	TRBV6-4	TRBD2	CASDNPGTSEDTQYF	TGTGCCAGCGACAATCCCGGGACTAGCGAAGATACGCAGTATTTT
TRBJ2-5	NA	TRBV9	NA	CASSVAAGQETQYF	TGTGCCAGCAGCGTAGCGGCAGGGCAGGAGACCCAGTACTTC
TRBJ1-6	NA	TRBV7-2	TRBD1	CASSLDGTARSPLHF	TGTGCCAGCAGCTTAGATGGGACAGCCAGGTCACCCCTCCACTTT
TRBJ2-3	NA	TRBV7-9	NA	CASSLGGAADTQYF	TGTGCCAGCAGCTTAGGCGGGGCGGCAGATACGCAGTATTTT
TRBJ2-7	NA	TRBV10-3	TRBD2	CAISEASGGFVEQYF	TGTGCCATCAGTGAGGCTAGCGGGGGGTTTGTCGAGCAGTACTTC
TRBJ1-1	NA	TRBV19	NA	CASSSPPLTTEAFF	TGTGCCAGTAGTTCCCCCCCCCTTACGACTGAAGCTTTCTTT
TRBJ2-3	NA	TRBV19	NA	CASSSQLAPSTDTQYF	TGTGCCAGTAGTTCCCAACTAGCCCCGAGCACAGATACGCAGTATTTT
TRBJ2-5	NA	TRBV4-3	NA	CASSQLPNGRLFWGGETQYF	TGCGCCAGCAGCCAACTACCCAACGGGCGCCTATTTTGGGGAGGAGAGACCCAGTACTTC
TRBJ2-2	NA	TRBV7-6	NA	CASSENTPNTGELFF	TGTGCCAGCAGCGAAAACACTCCGAACACCGGGGAGCTGTTTTTT